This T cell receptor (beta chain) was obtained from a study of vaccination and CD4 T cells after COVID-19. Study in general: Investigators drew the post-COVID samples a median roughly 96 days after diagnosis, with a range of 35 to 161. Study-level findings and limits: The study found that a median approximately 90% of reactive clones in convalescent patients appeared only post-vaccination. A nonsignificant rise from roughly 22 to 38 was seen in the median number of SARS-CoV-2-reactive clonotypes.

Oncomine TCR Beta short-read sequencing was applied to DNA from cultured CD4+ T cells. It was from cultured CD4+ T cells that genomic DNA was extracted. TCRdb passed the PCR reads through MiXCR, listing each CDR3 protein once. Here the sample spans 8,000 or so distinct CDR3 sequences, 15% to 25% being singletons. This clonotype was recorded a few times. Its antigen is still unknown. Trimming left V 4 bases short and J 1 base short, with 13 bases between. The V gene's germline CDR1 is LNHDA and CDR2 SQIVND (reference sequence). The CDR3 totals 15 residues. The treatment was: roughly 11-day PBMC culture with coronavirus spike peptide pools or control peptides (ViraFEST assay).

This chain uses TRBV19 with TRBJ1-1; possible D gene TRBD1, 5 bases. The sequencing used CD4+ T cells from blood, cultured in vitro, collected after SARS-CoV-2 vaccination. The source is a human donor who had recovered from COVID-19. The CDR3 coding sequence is TGTGCCAGTAGTAATTATATGGGGGGGAACACTGAAGCTTTCTTT. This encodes CASSNYMGGNTEAFF.